Sequencing of this TCR beta chain was carried out in a study of blood T cell repertoires in COVID-19. Here immunoSEQ multiplex PCR was the method, and the copy in TCRdb shows in-frame clones only, minus some. The repertoire has approximately 170,000 clones, over 75% of them found once; the top ten carry approximately 5.4%. Between the trimmed V and J ends, which lost 3 bases and 8 bases, there was a span of 16 bases. Germline CDR1 and CDR2: SQVTM and ANQGSEA. This CDR3 contains 14 residues. Symptom resolution, clearance, or two negative PCRs marked donors in Cohort 3 as recovered. The specimen was PBMCs or T cells enriched from blood (not recorded which). J is TRBJ1-4 and V is TRBV29-1, with D maybe TRBD1 (5 bases). This clonotype was obtained from a middle-aged man who had recovered from COVID-19. CDR3 DNA: TGCAGCGTTGACCGAAGGGGAGGTGGGGAAAAACTGTTTTTT. As protein: CSVDRRGGGEKLFF.